The entry that follows covers one TCR beta chain sequence. This specimen comes from a study of blood T cells in healthy people across ages. The authors ran a second PCR of 7 to 11 cycles using a sample-barcoded 5' primer and a J-beta primer mix. TCRdb reprocessed the 5' RACE reads via MiXCR and lists one record per CDR3 protein. The sample holds hundreds of thousands of distinct CDR3 sequences, roughly 31% seen once. Input material: blood. The clonotype was recovered from a woman of 80 years or more in good health.

The chain's CDR3 is CAWVGQGAIGYTF. CDR3 DNA: TGTGCCTGGGTCGGACAGGGGGCAATAGGCTACACCTTC. The chain is built from TRBV30 and TRBJ1-2; 11 bases are shared with TRBD1. The V segment lost 5 bases and the J segment 8 bases; nucleotides outside the gene matches: 7. Germline V gene sequence: CDR1 GTSNPN, CDR2 SVGIG (reference sequence). The CDR3 sequence is 13 residues long.